Following are 5 T cell receptor beta chains from one sample sequenced in a study of cytomegalovirus exposure and HLA in healthy donors. In the PCR, 60 Vbeta and 13 Jbeta primers were used. Sequenced by immunoSEQ multiplex PCR; TCRdb stores in-frame clones only, minus some. The repertoire includes 210,000 or so clones, around 76% of them detected once, and 0.55% to 0.75% sits in the top ten. The sequenced material came from PBMCs. All receptors derive from a man aged 18 to 30 in good health and CMV-seronegative.

The chain is built from TRBV28 and TRBJ2-3, with 7 bases that match TRBD2. This CDR3 is 13 amino acids long. The trim removed 0 bases at V and 6 bases at J, leaving 0 bases unmatched. CDR1 is MDHEN and CDR2 is SYDVKM in the germline V gene. The CDR3 loop is CASSLWGGDTQYF. CDR3 DNA sequence: TGTGCCAGCAGTTTATGGGGGGGGGATACGCAGTATTTT.

The chain couples TRBV9 to TRBJ1-1, with 7 bases matching TRBD1. The germline V gene encodes CDR1 SGDLS and CDR2 YYNGEE. The CDR3 is 13 residues long. With 4 bases clipped from V and 4 bases from J, the junction kept 4 bases outside the gene matches. CDR3 bases: TGTGCCAGCAGCTTGGACAGGTTCACTGAAGCTTTCTTT. Residues: CASSLDRFTEAFF.

This clone was picked up a small number of times. The genes are TRBV5-6 and TRBJ1-2; D gene unclear. Trimming shortened V by 3 bases and J by 3 bases, and 9 bases separated the two germline ends. This CDR3 has 13 residues. Per the germline V gene, CDR1 is SGHDT and CDR2 is YYEEEE. The CDR3 DNA sequence: TGTGCCAGCAGCTCTCCGGTAGACTATGGCTACACCTTC. Protein: CASSSPVDYGYTF.

The chain is built from TRBV30 and TRBJ1-1; D not resolved. The CDR3 has 11 residues. Germline assignment: CDR1 GTSNPN and CDR2 SVGIG (reference sequence). V was shortened by 3 bases and J by 4 bases, with 6 bases between the two germline ends. CDR3 sequence reads: CAWSPGTEAFF. The CDR3 DNA sequence: TGTGCCTGGAGCCCCGGCACTGAAGCTTTCTTT.

The CDR3 nucleotides are TGTGCCAGCAGCCGCAACCCGGGACAGGGGCCAGATACGCAGTATTTT. Amino acid sequence: CASSRNPGQGPDTQYF. This rearrangement joins TRBV4-2 to TRBJ2-3, with 10 bases aligning to TRBD1. Germline CDR1 is LGHNA and CDR2 is YNFKEQ. This CDR3 contains 16 residues. V shed 4 bases and J 4 bases; nucleotides not matched to a gene: 8.